This T cell receptor (beta chain) was captured in a study of cytomegalovirus exposure and HLA in healthy donors. PCR primers comprised 60 Vbeta and 13 Jbeta primers. Method: immunoSEQ multiplex PCR; TCRdb's copy keeps in-frame clones and lacks some. The table lists over 95,000 clones, around three quarters of them singletons, with approximately 2% in the top ten. V was pared by 2 bases and J by 9 bases, with 6 bases of the junction left unmatched. This CDR3 has 15 amino acids. Germline CDR1 is SNHLY and CDR2 is FYNNEI. A note on this clone: Its target is unknown.

Study-level results: Excluded: some indistinguishable V segments such as TRBV6-2 and TRBV6-3.

This receptor was obtained from a human donor in good health. The V call is TRBV2, the J call TRBJ1-6; TRBD1 matches at 8 bases. Sequenced: PBMCs. CDR3 region: CASSEYRGQASPLHF. CDR3 sequence (DNA): TGTGCCAGCAGTGAATATCGGGGACAGGCTTCACCCCTCCACTTT. Supplemented by reference TRBV2 and TRBJ1-6, the full variable domain reads EPEVTQTPSHQVTQMGQEVILRCVPISNHLYFYWYRQILGQKVEFLVSFYNNEISEKSEIFDDQFSVERPDGSNFTLKIRSTKLEDSAMYFCASSEYRGQASPLHFGNGTRLTVT.